The source of this T cell receptor (beta chain) is a study of T cells in Graves' hyperthyroidism and ophthalmopathy (dated by TCRdb to 2018 to 2020). At the level of the whole study: Peripheral blood samples were taken at the time of initial diagnosis, prior to any treatment. To identify distinguishing TCR V-J signatures, a discovery cohort of around 100 patients was used, comprising some 45 with Graves' ophthalmopathy and about 59 with stable Graves' hyperthyroidism. Prospective prediction of ophthalmopathy was tested in an independent validation cohort of under 20 hyperthyroidism patients and some 17 patients who later progressed to ophthalmopathy. For training and testing, the 100 or so patients in the discovery cohort were randomly divided in a 7:3 ratio. Thyroid tissue and blood T-cell repertoires from six Graves' hyperthyroidism patients were also compared in the study. Once sampling was done, hyperthyroidism patients were given methimazole at a starting dose of 30 mg daily, whereas ophthalmopathy patients were given high-dose intravenous methylprednisolone. The paper describes TCR Vbeta CDR3 sequencing of 120 to 150 peripheral blood samples, made up of approximately 40 ophthalmopathy patients, 70 to 75 hyperthyroidism patients and 17 progressor patients.

Ophthalmopathy patients had moderately to severely active disease, Clinical Activity Score of at least 3, NOSPECS grade of at least 4, and duration under 3 months. Exclusion was applied to patients with uncontrolled infections, other autoimmune diseases, pregnancy or lactation. Diagnoses relied on clinical symptoms, serum thyroxine and TRAb, thyroid ultrasound and orbital computed tomography. Ficoll-Paque density gradient centrifugation was used to isolate PBMCs from about 9.4 ml of fresh peripheral blood. Total RNA was extracted using Trizol reagent, and RNA quality was assessed on an Agilent 2100 Bioanalyzer. Points on this clonotype: Its antigen remains unidentified. There are no base qualities to consult, and no much larger clone falls within one base.

TCR beta CDR3 regions were amplified from RNA transcripts. The TCR CDR3 was subjected to a first round of RT-PCR using the HTBI primer set and the Qiagen OneStep RT-PCR kit. The libraries were constructed in a second round of multiplex PCR and then size-selected and purified. The libraries were sequenced on an Illumina HiSeq2000 using paired-end 100 bp reads. For the original study's pipeline: Raw data were processed with SOAPnuke, discarding reads with adapters, uncalled bases, mean Phred below 15, or no exact constant-primer or identifier match. High-quality paired reads were merged with COPE v1.2.5, and unique nucleotide sequences were defined as clonotypes. Clonotypes were aligned to IMGT TRBV, TRBD and TRBJ reference segments using MiTCR v1.1. The analysis included only V-J combinations with a frequency above 0.0001, which together covered about 99% of the repertoires. A TCS score was defined as the ratio of F50 (clonal expansion) to E x V (chaos), with BLOSUM62-based TCRdist applied between CDR3 peptides within each V-J. Welch's t-statistics and random forest reduced 500 to 650 V-J features to roughly 13, which were used in a naive Bayes classifier (R e1071). Through fastp at Q25 and MiXCR, TCRdb rebuilt clones from the public reads, retaining in-frame beta chains. Here each entry gathers all rows of one CDR3 protein and keeps the most common genes and DNA. TCRdb's processing, not the authors' own work, is the source of the V and J calls. This sample has fewer than 650,000 distinct CDR3 sequences in its table, and about 14% of those were observed once. The ten largest account for less than 9% of the sample.

Overall study outcomes, separate from this receptor: During validation, the model predicted progression to ophthalmopathy a median of around six months ahead of onset, with approximately 71% sensitivity and around 72% specificity. No statistical method was used to fix the sample size in advance, and group allocation was not hidden from the investigators. Most expanded thyroid clonotypes (frequency above 0.001) were also found in blood, which suggests that blood repertoires may mirror thyroid immune responses. Ophthalmopathy was separated from stable hyperthyroidism by a 13 V-J signature model, with 87.88% sensitivity and about 81% specificity obtained in cross-validation and 80%/75% obtained in testing.

The CDR3, from cysteine to phenylalanine, totals 16 residues. Of the read, only the CDR3 DNA is kept; its 48 bases are in frame from base 1. The germline V gene encodes CDR1 MGHRA and CDR2 YSYEKL. Trimming at the junction amounts to 1 base on V and 7 bases on J, and the germline ends lie 17 bases apart. This receptor was taken from a woman under 30 with Graves' ophthalmopathy. Material for sequencing was blood. The chain joins TRBV4-1 to TRBJ2-1; the D gene cannot be named for sure. This receptor carries the CDR3 CASSQGPSVGANEQFF. At the DNA level, the sequence is TGCGCCAGCAGCCAAGGTCCCTCGGTCGGAGCGAATGAGCAGTTCTTC.